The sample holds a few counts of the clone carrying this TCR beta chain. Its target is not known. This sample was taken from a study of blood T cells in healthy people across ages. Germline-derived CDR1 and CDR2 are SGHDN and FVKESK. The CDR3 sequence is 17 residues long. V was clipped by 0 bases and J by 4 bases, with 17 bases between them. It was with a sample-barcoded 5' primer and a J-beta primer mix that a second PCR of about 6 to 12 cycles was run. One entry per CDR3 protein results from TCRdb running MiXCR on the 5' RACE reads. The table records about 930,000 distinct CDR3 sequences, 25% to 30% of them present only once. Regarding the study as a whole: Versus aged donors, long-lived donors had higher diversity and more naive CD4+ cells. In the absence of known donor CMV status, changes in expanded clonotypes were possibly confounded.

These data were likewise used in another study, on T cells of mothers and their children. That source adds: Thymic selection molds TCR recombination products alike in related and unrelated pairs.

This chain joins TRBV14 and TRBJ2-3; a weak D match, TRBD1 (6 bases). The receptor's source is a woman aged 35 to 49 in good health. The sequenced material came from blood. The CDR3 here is CASSQDRVGGRADTQYF. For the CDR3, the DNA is TGTGCCAGCAGCCAAGATCGAGTAGGGGGTAGGGCAGATACGCAGTATTTT.